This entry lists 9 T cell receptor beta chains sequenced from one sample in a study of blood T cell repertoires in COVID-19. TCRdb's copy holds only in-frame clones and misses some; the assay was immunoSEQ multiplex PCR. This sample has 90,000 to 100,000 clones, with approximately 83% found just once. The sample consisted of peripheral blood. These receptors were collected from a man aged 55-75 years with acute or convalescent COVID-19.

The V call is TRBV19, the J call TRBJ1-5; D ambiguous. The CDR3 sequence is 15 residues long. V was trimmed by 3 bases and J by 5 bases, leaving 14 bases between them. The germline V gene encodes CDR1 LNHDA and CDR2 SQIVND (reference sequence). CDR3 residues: CASSILGPDYQPQHF. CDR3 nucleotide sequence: TGTGCCAGTAGTATCTTGGGCCCTGATTATCAGCCCCAGCATTTT.

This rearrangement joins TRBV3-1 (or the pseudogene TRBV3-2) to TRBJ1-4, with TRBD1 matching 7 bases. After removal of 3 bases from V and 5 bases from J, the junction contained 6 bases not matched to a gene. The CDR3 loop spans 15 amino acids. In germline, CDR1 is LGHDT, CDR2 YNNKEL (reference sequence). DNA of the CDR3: TGTGCCAGCAGCCATGCAGGGGGTACGAATGAAAAACTGTTTTTT. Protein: CASSHAGGTNEKLFF.

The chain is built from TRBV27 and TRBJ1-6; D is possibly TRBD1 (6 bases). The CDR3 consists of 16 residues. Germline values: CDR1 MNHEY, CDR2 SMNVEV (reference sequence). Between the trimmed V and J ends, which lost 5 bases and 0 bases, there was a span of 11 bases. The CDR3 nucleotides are TGTGCCAGCAGTAGGACAGACAGCTCCTATAATTCACCCCTCCACTTT. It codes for CASSRTDSSYNSPLHF.

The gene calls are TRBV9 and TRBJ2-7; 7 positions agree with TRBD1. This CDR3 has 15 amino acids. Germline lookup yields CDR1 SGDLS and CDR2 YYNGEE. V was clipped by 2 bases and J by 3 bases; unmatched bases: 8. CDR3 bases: TGTGCCAGCAGCGTTGACCCGGGACAGCACTACGAGCAGTACTTC. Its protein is CASSVDPGQHYEQYF.

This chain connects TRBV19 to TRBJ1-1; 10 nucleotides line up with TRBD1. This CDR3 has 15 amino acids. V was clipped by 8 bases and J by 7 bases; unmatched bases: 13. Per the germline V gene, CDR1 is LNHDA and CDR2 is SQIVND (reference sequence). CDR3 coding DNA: TGTGCCAGTCAACCTTCCGGGACAGGGGCGGTTGAAGCTTTCTTT. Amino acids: CASQPSGTGAVEAFF.

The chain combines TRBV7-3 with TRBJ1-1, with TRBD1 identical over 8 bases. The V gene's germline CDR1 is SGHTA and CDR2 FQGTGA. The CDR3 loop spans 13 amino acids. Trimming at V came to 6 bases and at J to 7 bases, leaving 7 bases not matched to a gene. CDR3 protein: CASSLDRENEAFF. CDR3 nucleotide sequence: TGTGCCAGCAGTTTGGACAGGGAGAATGAAGCTTTCTTT.

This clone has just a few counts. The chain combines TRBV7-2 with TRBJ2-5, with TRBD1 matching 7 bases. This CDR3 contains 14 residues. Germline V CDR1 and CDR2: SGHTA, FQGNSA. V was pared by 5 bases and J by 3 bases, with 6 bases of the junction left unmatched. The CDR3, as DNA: TGTGCCAGCAGCATTCGACAGGGTAAAGAGACCCAGTACTTC. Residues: CASSIRQGKETQYF.

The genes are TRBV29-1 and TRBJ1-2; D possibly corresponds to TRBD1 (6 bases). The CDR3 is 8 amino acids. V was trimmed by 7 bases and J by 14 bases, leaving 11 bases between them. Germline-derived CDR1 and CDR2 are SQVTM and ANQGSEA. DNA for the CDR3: TGCAGCGAGCCACAGGGAACCTTC. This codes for CSEPQGTF.

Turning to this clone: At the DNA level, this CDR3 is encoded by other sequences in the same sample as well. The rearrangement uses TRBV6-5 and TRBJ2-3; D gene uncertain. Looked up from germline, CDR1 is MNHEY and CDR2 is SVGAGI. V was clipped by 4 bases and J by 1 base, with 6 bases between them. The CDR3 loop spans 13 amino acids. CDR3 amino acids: CASSWAGTDTQYF. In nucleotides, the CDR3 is TGTGCCAGCAGTTGGGCCGGCACAGATACGCAGTATTTT.